Following are 14 T cell receptor beta chains from one sample sequenced in a study of cytomegalovirus exposure and HLA in healthy donors. Primers for the PCR totalled 60 Vbeta and 13 Jbeta. Libraries were prepared by immunoSEQ multiplex PCR; TCRdb keeps only in-frame clonotypes and omits some of them. The sample contains more than 200,000 clones, under 90% of which appear only once. The sequencing input was PBMCs. Receptors originate from a human donor in good health.

This chain links TRBV5-8 with TRBJ2-3; TRBD1 might be the D (6 bases). Germline lookup yields CDR1 SGHTS and CDR2 YDEGEE. V was trimmed by 3 bases and J by 4 bases, leaving 18 bases between them. The CDR3 length is 16 residues. DNA for the CDR3: TGTGCCAGCAGCTGGGGGCGAGACGTCAGGGCAGATACGCAGTATTTT. This encodes CASSWGRDVRADTQYF.

V gene TRBV5-1 combines with J gene TRBJ2-1, with TRBD2 identical over 7 bases. The J segment lost 3 bases and the V segment lost 3 bases, leaving 6 bases of the junction unmatched. CDR3 length: 15 amino acids. Germline V gene data show CDR1 as SGHRS and CDR2 as YFSETQ. The CDR3 bases are TGCGCCAGCAGCTGGCAGGCGGGAGACTACAATGAGCAGTTCTTC. It specifies CASSWQAGDYNEQFF. Variable domain in full (rest from reference TRBV5-1 and TRBJ2-1): KAGVTQTPRYLIKTRGQQVTLSCSPISGHRSVSWYQQTPGQGLQFLFEYFSETQRNKGNFPGRFSGRQFSNSRSEMNVSTLELGDSALYLCASSWQAGDYNEQFFGPGTRLTVL.

This clone was seen only once. The gene calls are TRBV2 and TRBJ1-2, with TRBD1 as a possible D gene (5 bases). The CDR3 loop spans 14 amino acids. Germline CDR1 and CDR2: SNHLY and FYNNEI. Trimming left V 6 bases short and J 0 bases short, with 11 bases between. The CDR3 DNA is TGTGCCAGCAGCGCCGACAGCTCTAACTATGGCTACACCTTC. Its protein product is CASSADSSNYGYTF.

This clone came up once. The chain is built from TRBV7-9 and TRBJ2-3; 9 bases fit TRBD2. V lost 5 bases, J lost 1 base, and 7 bases stayed unmatched. Germline V gives CDR1 SEHNR, CDR2 FQNEAQ (reference sequence). The CDR3 contains 16 residues. The CDR3 bases are TGTGCCAGCAGCCGAATAGCGGGAGCGGGCACAGATACGCAGTATTTT. It codes for CASSRIAGAGTDTQYF.

This chain links TRBV7-2 with TRBJ2-2, with D perhaps matching TRBD1 (6 bases). CDR3 length: 15 amino acids. V was clipped by 1 base and J by 3 bases, with 9 bases between them. The germline gives CDR1 SGHTA, CDR2 FQGNSA. Here the CDR3 DNA reads TGTGCCAGCAGCTTAGGGGGGCGCGACACCGGGGAGCTGTTTTTT. It is translated as CASSLGGRDTGELFF. The complete variable domain, with remaining parts taken from reference TRBV7-2 and TRBJ2-2, reads GAGVSQSPSNKVTEKGKDVELRCDPISGHTALYWYRQSLGQGLEFLIYFQGNSAPDKSGLPSDRFSAERTGGSVSTLTIQRTQQEDSAVYLCASSLGGRDTGELFFGEGSRLTVL.

CDR3 loop: CASSPRRDTGELFF. In DNA, the CDR3 is TGTGCCAGCTCACCACGCAGGGACACCGGGGAGCTGTTTTTT. This sequence joins TRBV18 and TRBJ2-2, with D maybe TRBD1 (5 bases). Germline CDR1 is KGHSH and CDR2 is LQKENI. V lost 1 base and J lost 3, with 6 bases in between. The CDR3 totals 14 residues.

This chain connects TRBV4-3 to TRBJ1-1; 7 nucleotides match TRBD1. V shed 4 bases, J shed 0 bases, and the junction held 2 bases outside the gene matches. Germline-derived CDR1 and CDR2 are LGHNA and YSLEER. CDR3 length: 14 amino acids. CDR3 region: CASSPGQMNTEAFF. The CDR3 region has the DNA TGCGCCAGCAGCCCGGGACAGATGAACACTGAAGCTTTCTTT.

This clone was observed once. The chain couples TRBV27 to TRBJ2-5, with D tentatively TRBD1 (5 bases). The CDR3 covers 14 residues. Trimming shortened V by 4 bases and J by 5 bases, and 14 bases separated the two germline ends. Per germline, CDR1 MNHEY and CDR2 SMNVEV (reference sequence). The CDR3 here is CASSSLGVKETQYF. In DNA form, the CDR3 reads TGTGCCAGCAGTTCATTAGGGGTTAAGGAGACCCAGTACTTC.

The chain recombines TRBV5-1 with TRBJ2-7; tentatively, D is TRBD2 (5 bases). Germline V gene data show CDR1 as SGHRS and CDR2 as YFSETQ. The CDR3 consists of 13 residues. The V end was cut by 7 bases, the J end by 3 bases, with 14 bases between. CDR3 coding DNA: TGCGCCAGCGGAGAGGGCGGTATCTACGAGCAGTACTTC. Amino acids: CASGEGGIYEQYF.

The chain links TRBV7-2 to TRBJ2-1, with TRBD2 as a possible D gene (6 bases). Germline CDR1 SGHTA, CDR2 FQGNSA. The ends were cut back, 3 bases at V and 7 bases at J, with 16 bases in the middle. The CDR3 contains 15 residues. CDR3 bases: TGTGCCAGCAGCTTTACTAGCAACGGACGGAATGAGCAGTTCTTC. Translating gives CASSFTSNGRNEQFF. Full variable domain (remainder filled in from reference TRBV7-2 and TRBJ2-1): GAGVSQSPSNKVTEKGKDVELRCDPISGHTALYWYRQSLGQGLEFLIYFQGNSAPDKSGLPSDRFSAERTGGSVSTLTIQRTQQEDSAVYLCASSFTSNGRNEQFFGPGTRLTVL.

The rearrangement uses TRBV9 and TRBJ1-2, with D uncertain. Trimming left V 4 bases short and J 8 bases short, with 21 bases between. The CDR3 is made up of 15 amino acids. Germline V CDR1 and CDR2: SGDLS, YYNGEE. The CDR3 reads CASSPLPSEIEGYTF. The CDR3 DNA reads TGTGCCAGCAGCCCCCTGCCATCCGAGATCGAAGGCTACACCTTC.

In its sample, this clone was seen once. In nucleotides, the CDR3 is TGTGCCAGCTCACCCTCAACAAGATTAAGAGCTTTCTTT. Residues: CASSPSTRLRAFF. The chain carries TRBV18 and TRBJ1-1; D unresolved. The CDR3 covers 13 residues. Trimming stripped 3 bases from V and 10 bases from J, with 15 bases between. Germline CDR1 KGHSH, CDR2 LQKENI.

The chain couples TRBV21-1 to TRBJ1-2. TRBV21-1 counts as a pseudogene. The CDR3 length is 14 residues. CDR3 sequence reads: CASSMHRSRDGYTF. Here the CDR3 DNA reads TGTGCCAGCAGCATGCATAGGTCGCGGGATGGCTACACCTTC.

This chain joins TRBV18 and TRBJ2-3; possibly TRBD2 for D (5 bases). The CDR3 sequence is 14 residues long. Trimming took off 6 bases at V and 0 bases at J, with 10 bases between the two ends. In germline, CDR1 is KGHSH, CDR2 LQKENI. The chain's CDR3 is CASSRGSSTDTQYF. The CDR3, as DNA: TGTGCCAGCTCCCGCGGGTCTAGCACAGATACGCAGTATTTT.